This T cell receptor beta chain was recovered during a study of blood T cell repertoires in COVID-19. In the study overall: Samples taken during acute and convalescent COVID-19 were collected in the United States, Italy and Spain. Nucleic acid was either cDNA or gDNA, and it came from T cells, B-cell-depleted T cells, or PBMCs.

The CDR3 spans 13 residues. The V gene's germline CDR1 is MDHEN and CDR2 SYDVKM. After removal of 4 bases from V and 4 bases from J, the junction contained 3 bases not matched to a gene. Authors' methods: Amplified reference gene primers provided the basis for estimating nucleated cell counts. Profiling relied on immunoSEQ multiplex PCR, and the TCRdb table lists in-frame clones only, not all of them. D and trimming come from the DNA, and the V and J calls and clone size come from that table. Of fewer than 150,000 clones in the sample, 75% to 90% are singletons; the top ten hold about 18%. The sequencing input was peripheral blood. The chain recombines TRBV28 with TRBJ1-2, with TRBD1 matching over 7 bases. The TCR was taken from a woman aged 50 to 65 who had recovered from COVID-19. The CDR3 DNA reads TGTGCCAGCAGTTCGGGACAGAGCTATGGCTACACCTTC. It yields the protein CASSSGQSYGYTF.